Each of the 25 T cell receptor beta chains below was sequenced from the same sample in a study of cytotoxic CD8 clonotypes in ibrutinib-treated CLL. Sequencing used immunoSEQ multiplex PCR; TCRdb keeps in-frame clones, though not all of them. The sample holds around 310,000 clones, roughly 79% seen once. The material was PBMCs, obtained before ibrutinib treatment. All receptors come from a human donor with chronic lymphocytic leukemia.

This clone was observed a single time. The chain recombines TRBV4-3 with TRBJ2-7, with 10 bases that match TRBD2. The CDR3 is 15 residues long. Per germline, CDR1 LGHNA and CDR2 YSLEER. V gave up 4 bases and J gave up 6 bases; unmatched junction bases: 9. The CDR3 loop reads CASSRSSGSSSEQYF. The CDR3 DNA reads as TGCGCCAGCAGCCGGTCTAGCGGGAGCTCGAGCGAGCAGTACTTC.

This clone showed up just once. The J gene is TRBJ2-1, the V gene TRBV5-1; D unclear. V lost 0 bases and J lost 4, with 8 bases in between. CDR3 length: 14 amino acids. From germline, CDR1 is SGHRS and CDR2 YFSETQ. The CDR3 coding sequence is TGCGCCAGCAGCTTGGGGGATAGTTACAATGAGCAGTTCTTC. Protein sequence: CASSLGDSYNEQFF.

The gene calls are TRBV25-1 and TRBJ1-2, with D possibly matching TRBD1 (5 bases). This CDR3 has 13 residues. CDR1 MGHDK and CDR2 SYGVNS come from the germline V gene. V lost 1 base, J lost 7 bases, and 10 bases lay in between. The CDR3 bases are TGTGCCAGCAGTGAATCGCCAGGGTTTGGCTACACCTTC. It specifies CASSESPGFGYTF.

CDR3 DNA: TGTGCCAGCAGCCAAGTTATGGGTGGGACCGACCTCCGAGAGACCCAGTACTTC. This codes for CASSQVMGGTDLRETQYF. The genes are TRBV4-2 and TRBJ2-5; D is tentatively TRBD1 or TRBD2 (5 bases each). Germline V gene data show CDR1 as LGHNA and CDR2 as YNFKEQ. V was trimmed by 1 base and J by 4 bases, leaving 22 bases between them. This CDR3 contains 18 residues.

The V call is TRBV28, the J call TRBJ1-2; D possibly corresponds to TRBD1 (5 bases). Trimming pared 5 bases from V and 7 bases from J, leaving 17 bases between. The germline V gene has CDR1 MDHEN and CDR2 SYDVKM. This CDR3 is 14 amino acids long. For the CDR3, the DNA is TGTGCCAGCAGTCCATGGGCAGACAGTGGTGGCTACACCTTC. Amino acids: CASSPWADSGGYTF.

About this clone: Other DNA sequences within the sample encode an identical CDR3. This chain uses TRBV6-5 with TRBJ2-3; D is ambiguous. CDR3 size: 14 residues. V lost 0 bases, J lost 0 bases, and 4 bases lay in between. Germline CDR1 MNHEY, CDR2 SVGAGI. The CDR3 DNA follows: TGTGCCAGCAGTTACTCATCTAGCACAGATACGCAGTATTTT. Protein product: CASSYSSSTDTQYF.

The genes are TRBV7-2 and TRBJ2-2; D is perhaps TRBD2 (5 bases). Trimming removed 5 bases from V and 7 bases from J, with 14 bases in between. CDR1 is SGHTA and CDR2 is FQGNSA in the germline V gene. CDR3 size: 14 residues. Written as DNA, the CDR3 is TGTGCCAGCAGCCAAGGACTTGTTCACGGGGAGCTGTTTTTT. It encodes CASSQGLVHGELFF.

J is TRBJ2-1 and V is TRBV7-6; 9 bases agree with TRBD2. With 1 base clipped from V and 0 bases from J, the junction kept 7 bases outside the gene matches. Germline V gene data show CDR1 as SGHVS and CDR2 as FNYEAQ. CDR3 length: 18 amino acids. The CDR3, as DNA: TGTGCCAGCAGCTTAGTGGGTTTTAGCGGGAGCTCCTACAATGAGCAGTTCTTC. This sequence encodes CASSLVGFSGSSYNEQFF.

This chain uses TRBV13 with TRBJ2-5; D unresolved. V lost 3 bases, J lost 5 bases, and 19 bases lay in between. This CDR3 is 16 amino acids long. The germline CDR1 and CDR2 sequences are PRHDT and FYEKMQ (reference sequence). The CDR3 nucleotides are TGTGCCAGCAGCTTGGCCTGGGCCTTGAATACGGAGACCCAGTACTTC. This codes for CASSLAWALNTETQYF. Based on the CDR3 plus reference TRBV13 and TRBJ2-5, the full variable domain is AAGVIQSPRHLIKEKRETATLKCYPIPRHDTVYWYQQGPGQDPQFLISFYEKMQSDKGSIPDRFSAQQFSDYHSELNMSSLELGDSALYFCASSLAWALNTETQYFGPGTRLLVL.

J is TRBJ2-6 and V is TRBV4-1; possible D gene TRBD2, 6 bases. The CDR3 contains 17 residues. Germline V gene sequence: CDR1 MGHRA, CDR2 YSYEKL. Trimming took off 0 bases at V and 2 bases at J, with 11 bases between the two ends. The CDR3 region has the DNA TGCGCCAGCAGCCAAGATCGCCGGGGGACTGGGGCCAACGTCCTGACTTTC. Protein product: CASSQDRRGTGANVLTF.

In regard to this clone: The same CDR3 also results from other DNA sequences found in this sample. For the CDR3, the DNA is TGTGCCAGCAGCTTAGGGACTAGCGGGAGTTACGAGCAGTACTTC. Protein product: CASSLGTSGSYEQYF. The chain uses TRBV11-2 and TRBJ2-7, with 13 bases lining up with TRBD2. After removal of 1 base from V and 4 bases from J, the junction contained 1 base not matched to a gene. The germline CDR1 and CDR2 sequences are SGHAT and FQNNGV. There are 15 residues in the CDR3.

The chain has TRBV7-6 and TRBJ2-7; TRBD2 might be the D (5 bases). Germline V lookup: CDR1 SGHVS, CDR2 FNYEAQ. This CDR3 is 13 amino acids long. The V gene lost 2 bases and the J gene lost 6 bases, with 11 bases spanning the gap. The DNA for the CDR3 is TGTGCCAGCAGCTTACTGGGGAGTCGCGAGCAGTACTTC. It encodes CASSLLGSREQYF.

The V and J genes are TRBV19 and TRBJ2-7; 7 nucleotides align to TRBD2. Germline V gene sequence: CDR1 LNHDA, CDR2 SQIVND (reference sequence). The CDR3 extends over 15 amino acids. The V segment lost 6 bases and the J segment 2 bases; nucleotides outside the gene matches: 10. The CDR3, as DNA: TGTGCCAGTAGCCCCGGACTAGGCGGGACCTACGAGCAGTACTTC. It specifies CASSPGLGGTYEQYF. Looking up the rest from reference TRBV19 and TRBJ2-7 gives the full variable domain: DGGITQSPKYLFRKEGQNVTLSCEQNLNHDAMYWYRQDPGQGLRLIYYSQIVNDFQKGDIAEGYSVSREKKESFPLTVTSAQKNPTAFYLCASSPGLGGTYEQYFGPGTRLTVT.

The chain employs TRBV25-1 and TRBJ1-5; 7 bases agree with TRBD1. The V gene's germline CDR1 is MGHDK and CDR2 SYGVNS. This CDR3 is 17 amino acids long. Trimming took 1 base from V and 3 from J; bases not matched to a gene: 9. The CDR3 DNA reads TGTGCCAGCAGTGAATTCGGCGGACAGGCATACAATCAGCCCCAGCATTTT. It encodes CASSEFGGQAYNQPQHF.

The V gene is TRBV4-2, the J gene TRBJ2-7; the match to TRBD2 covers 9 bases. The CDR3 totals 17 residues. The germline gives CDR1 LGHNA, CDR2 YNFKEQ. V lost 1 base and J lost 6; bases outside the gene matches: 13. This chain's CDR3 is CASSQGHTSGSVLEQYF. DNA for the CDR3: TGTGCCAGCAGCCAAGGTCATACTAGCGGGTCTGTCCTCGAGCAGTACTTC.

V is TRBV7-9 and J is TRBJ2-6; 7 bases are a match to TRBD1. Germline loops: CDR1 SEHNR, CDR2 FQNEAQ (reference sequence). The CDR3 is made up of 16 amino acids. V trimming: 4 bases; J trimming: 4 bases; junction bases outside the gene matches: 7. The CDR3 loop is CASSSGTVYGANVLTF. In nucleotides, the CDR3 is TGTGCCAGCAGCTCCGGGACAGTGTACGGGGCCAACGTCCTGACTTTC.

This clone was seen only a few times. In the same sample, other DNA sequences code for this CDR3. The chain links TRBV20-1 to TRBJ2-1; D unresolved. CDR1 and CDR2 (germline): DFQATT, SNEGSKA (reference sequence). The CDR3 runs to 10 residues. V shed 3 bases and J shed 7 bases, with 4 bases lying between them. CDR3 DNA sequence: TGCAGTGCTAGTGTGAATGAGCAGTTCTTC. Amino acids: CSASVNEQFF.

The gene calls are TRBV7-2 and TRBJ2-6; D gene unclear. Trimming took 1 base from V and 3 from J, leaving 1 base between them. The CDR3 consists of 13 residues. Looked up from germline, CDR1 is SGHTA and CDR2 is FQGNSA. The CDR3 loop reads CASSLDGANVLTF. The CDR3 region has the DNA TGTGCCAGCAGCTTAGATGGGGCCAACGTCCTGACTTTC.

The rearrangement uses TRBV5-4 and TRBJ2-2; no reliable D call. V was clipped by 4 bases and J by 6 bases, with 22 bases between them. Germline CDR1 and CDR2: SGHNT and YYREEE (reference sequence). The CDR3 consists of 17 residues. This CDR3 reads CASSPNLVLWVSGELFF. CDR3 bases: TGTGCCAGCAGCCCCAATCTAGTTCTGTGGGTTTCCGGGGAGCTGTTTTTT.

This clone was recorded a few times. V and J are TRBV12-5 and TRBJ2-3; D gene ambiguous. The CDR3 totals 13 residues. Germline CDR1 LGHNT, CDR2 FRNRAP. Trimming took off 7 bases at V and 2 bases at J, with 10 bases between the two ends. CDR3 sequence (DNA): TGTGCTAGTGCTGAGCAGAACACAGATACGCAGTATTTT. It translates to CASAEQNTDTQYF.

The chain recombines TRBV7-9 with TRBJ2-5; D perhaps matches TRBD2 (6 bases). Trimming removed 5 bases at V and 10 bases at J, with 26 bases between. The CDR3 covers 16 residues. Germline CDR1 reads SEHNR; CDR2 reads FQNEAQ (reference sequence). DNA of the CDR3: TGTGCCAGCAGCCTCGTGGCCGGGACTCCCACCAGTGGCCAGTACTTC. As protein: CASSLVAGTPTSGQYF. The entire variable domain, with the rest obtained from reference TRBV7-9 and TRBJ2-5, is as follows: DTGVSQNPRHKITKRGQNVTFRCDPISEHNRLYWYRQTLGQGPEFLTYFQNEAQLEKSRLLSDRFSAERPKGSFSTLEIQRTEQGDSAMYLCASSLVAGTPTSGQYFGPGTRLLVL.

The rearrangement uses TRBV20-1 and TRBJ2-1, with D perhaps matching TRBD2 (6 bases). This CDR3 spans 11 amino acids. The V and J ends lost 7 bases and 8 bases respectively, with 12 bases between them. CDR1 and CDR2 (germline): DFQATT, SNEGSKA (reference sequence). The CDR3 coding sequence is TGCAGTGGTGTCCGGGACTATGAGCAGTTCTTC. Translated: CSGVRDYEQFF.

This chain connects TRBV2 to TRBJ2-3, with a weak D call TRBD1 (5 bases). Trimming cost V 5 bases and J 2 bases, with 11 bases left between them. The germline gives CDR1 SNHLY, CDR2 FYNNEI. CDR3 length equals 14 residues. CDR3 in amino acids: CASSLETDTDTQYF. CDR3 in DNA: TGTGCCAGCAGTCTTGAGACAGACACAGATACGCAGTATTTT.

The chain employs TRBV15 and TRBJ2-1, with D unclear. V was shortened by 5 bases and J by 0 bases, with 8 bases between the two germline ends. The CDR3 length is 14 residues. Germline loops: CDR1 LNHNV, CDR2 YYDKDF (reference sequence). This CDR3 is CATSRRSSYNEQFF. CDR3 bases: TGTGCCACCAGCCGTAGAAGCTCCTACAATGAGCAGTTCTTC.

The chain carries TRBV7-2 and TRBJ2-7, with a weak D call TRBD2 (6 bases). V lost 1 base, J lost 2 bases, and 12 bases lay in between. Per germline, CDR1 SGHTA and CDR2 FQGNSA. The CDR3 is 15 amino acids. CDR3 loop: CASSLGWGVAYEQYF. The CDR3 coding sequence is TGTGCCAGCAGCTTAGGGTGGGGGGTAGCCTACGAGCAGTACTTC.